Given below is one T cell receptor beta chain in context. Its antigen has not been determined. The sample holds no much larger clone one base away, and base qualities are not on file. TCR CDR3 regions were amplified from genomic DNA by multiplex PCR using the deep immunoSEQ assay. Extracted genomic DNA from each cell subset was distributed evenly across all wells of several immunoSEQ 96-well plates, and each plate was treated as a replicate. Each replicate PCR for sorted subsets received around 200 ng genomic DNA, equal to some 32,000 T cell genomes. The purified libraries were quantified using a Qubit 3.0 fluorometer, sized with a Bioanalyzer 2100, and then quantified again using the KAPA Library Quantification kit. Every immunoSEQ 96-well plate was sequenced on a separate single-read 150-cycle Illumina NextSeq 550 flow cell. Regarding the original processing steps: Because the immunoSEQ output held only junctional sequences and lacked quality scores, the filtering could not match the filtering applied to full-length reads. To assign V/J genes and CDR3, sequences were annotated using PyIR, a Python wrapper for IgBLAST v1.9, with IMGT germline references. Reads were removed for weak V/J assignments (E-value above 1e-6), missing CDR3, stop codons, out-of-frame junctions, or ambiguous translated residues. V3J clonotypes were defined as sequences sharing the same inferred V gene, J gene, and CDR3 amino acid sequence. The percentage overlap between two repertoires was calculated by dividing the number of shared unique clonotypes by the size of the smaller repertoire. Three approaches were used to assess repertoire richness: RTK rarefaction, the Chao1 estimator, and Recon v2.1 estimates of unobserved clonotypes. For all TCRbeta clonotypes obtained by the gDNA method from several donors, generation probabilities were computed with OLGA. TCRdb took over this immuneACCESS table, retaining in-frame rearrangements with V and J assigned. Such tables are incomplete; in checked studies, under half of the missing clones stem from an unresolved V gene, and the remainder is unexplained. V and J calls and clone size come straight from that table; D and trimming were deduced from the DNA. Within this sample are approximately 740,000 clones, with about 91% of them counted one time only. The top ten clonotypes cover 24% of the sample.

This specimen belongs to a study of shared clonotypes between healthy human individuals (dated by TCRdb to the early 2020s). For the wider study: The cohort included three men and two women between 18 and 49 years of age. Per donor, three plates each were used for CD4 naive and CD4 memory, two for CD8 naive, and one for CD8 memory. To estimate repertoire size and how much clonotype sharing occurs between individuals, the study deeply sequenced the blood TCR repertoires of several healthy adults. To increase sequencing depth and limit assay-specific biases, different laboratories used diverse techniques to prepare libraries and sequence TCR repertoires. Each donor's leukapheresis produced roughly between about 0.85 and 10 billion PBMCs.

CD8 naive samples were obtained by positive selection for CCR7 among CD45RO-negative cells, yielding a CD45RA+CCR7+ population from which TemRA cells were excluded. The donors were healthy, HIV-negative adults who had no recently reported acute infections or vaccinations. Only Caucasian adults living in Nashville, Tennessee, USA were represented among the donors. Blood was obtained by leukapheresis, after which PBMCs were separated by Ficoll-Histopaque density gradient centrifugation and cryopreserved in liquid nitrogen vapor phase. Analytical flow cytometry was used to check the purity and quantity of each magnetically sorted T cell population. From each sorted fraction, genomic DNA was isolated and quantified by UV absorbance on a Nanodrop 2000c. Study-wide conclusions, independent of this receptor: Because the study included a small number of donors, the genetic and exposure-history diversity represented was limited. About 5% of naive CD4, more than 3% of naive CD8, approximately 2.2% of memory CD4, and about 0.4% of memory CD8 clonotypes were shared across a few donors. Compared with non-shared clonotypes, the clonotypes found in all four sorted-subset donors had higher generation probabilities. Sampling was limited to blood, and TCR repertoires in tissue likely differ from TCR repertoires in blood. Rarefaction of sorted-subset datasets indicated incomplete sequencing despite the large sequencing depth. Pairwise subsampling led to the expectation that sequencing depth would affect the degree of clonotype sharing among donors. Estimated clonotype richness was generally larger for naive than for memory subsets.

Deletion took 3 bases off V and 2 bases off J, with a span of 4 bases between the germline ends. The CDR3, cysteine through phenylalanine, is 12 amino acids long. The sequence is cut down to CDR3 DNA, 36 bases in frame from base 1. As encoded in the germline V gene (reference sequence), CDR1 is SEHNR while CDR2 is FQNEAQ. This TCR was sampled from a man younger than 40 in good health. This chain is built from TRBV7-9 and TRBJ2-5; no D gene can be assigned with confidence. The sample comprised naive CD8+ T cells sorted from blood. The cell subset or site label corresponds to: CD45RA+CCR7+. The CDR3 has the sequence CASSFFQETQYF. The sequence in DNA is TGTGCCAGCAGCTTTTTTCAAGAGACCCAGTACTTC.